One and the same sample provided the 9 T cell receptor beta chains below, sequenced in a study of T cell repertoires in cytomegalovirus infection. Each CDR3 protein is one row after TCRdb ran MiXCR on the reads. This repertoire shows more than 140,000 distinct CDR3 sequences, 5% to 6.5% found once; its top ten account for more than 15%. The sequenced sample was PBMCs. These receptors all come from a human donor in good health (CMV status not recorded). Some clones in this sample may be carry-over from other donors' samples.

In its sample, this clonotype was seen many times. The chain is built from TRBV5-5 and TRBJ2-7; a possible D gene is TRBD1 (6 bases). The length of the CDR3 is 15 residues. The V end was cut by 4 bases, the J end by 4 bases, with 18 bases between. Germline V gene lookup returns CDR1 SGHKS and CDR2 YYEKEE (reference sequence). CDR3 sequence reads: CASSPSDRGTYEQYF. CDR3 in DNA: TGTGCCAGCAGCCCCTCGGACAGAGGGACGTACGAGCAGTACTTC. Filled out from reference TRBV5-5 and TRBJ2-7, the complete variable domain reads DAGVTQSPTHLIKTRGQQVTLRCSPISGHKSVSWYQQVLGQGPQFIFQYYEKEERGRGNFPDRFSARQFPNYSSELNVNALLLGDSALYLCASSPSDRGTYEQYFGPGTRLTVT.

Many counts were recorded for this clonotype. The rearrangement joins TRBV20-1 to TRBJ2-3; tentatively, D is TRBD1 (6 bases). Germline V lookup: CDR1 DFQATT, CDR2 SNEGSKA (reference sequence). There are 12 residues in the CDR3. Trimming pared 6 bases from V and 6 bases from J, leaving 13 bases between. The CDR3 bases are TGCAGTGCGAGGGGGTCGGCTGATACGCAGTATTTT. It codes for CSARGSADTQYF.

The rearrangement links TRBV5-4 to TRBJ2-1, with 10 bases identical to TRBD1. The CDR3 sequence is 19 residues long. Germline trimming cut 2 bases from V and 0 bases from J; bases unmatched to any gene: 11. Germline V gene lookup returns CDR1 SGHNT and CDR2 YYREEE (reference sequence). Here the CDR3 DNA reads TGTGCCAGCAGCTTTGACAGGGGGCTCCTCAGGAGCTCCTACAATGAGCAGTTCTTC. Its translation: CASSFDRGLLRSSYNEQFF.

This clonotype was observed at least ten times. The chain recombines TRBV7-9 with TRBJ2-3; 9 nucleotides agree with TRBD1. Germline V gives CDR1 SEHNR, CDR2 FQNEAQ (reference sequence). The J segment lost 5 bases and the V segment lost 5 bases, leaving 8 bases of the junction unmatched. The CDR3 is 15 amino acids. The CDR3 spells CASSRGTGIIDTQYF. The DNA for the CDR3 is TGTGCCAGCAGCCGAGGGACAGGGATCATAGATACGCAGTATTTT.

At least ten counts were recorded for this clonotype. The gene calls are TRBV7-3 and TRBJ2-2; D might be TRBD2 (6 bases). Germline V CDR1 and CDR2: SGHTA, FQGTGA. The CDR3 runs to 16 residues. Deletions cut 2 bases from V and 3 bases from J, with 13 bases between. This CDR3 is CASSLSGASDTGELFF. CDR3 nucleotides: TGTGCCAGCAGCTTATCAGGCGCTAGCGACACCGGGGAGCTGTTTTTT.

This clonotype was picked up many times. The rearrangement uses TRBV20-1 and TRBJ2-3; possible D gene TRBD1, 6 bases. From germline, CDR1 is DFQATT and CDR2 SNEGSKA (reference sequence). V was cut by 5 bases and J by 7 bases, with 19 bases left in between. The CDR3 extends over 14 amino acids. CDR3 sequence: CSADPGQRGHTQYF. In DNA, the CDR3 is TGCAGTGCTGACCCGGGACAAAGAGGTCATACGCAGTATTTT.

This clonotype appeared many times. This chain links TRBV7-9 with TRBJ1-2; the D is unclear. CDR3 length: 14 amino acids. Germline lookup yields CDR1 SEHNR and CDR2 FQNEAQ (reference sequence). V gave up 4 bases and J gave up 4 bases, with 13 bases separating them. CDR3 DNA: TGTGCCAGCAGCTCCCTCGGGCGGCTCTATGGCTACACCTTC. Translating gives CASSSLGRLYGYTF.

V gene TRBV11-3 combines with J gene TRBJ2-3; D uncertain. Trimming took off 3 bases at V and 4 bases at J, with 11 bases between the two ends. Germline V lookup: CDR1 SGHNT, CDR2 YENEEA. This CDR3 contains 14 residues. This CDR3 reads CASSFGVPPDTQYF. As DNA, the CDR3 is TGTGCCAGCAGCTTTGGGGTCCCGCCAGATACGCAGTATTTT.

The V gene is TRBV2, the J gene TRBJ1-1; D is perhaps TRBD1 (5 bases). This CDR3 contains 14 residues. Per germline, CDR1 SNHLY and CDR2 FYNNEI. V lost 9 bases to trimming and J lost 4 bases, with 18 bases between them. CDR3 in amino acids: CASSAFWGGTEAFF. CDR3 DNA: TGTGCCAGTTCGGCCTTCTGGGGCGGCACTGAAGCTTTCTTT.